A selection of T cell receptor beta chains follows, all from one sample in a study of blood T cell repertoires in COVID-19. Measured with immunoSEQ multiplex PCR; TCRdb has only the in-frame clones, and not every one. This sample has about 140,000 clones, with 75% to 90% found just once. The sample taken for sequencing was PBMCs or T cells enriched from blood (not recorded which). These receptors all stem from a man over 45 who had recovered from COVID-19. Both conserved end residues are part of each CDR3. D genes are given only for firm matches. Size is omitted from some rows. Given values are once, few, many or a class for expanded clones.

d_gene,abundance,v_gene,j_gene,CDR3nt,CDR3aa
NA,once,TRBV15,TRBJ1-1,TGTGCCACCAGCAGAGATTTTGCGGACAGTGAAGCTTTCTTT,CATSRDFADSEAFF
NA,NA,TRBV10-3,TRBJ1-2,TGTGCCATCAGTGCAAAAGCGGACTATGGCTACACCTTC,CAISAKADYGYTF
TRBD1,NA,TRBV7-9,TRBJ2-4,TGTGCCAGCAGCTTAGCCTGGGGACAGGGGGAAACCATTCAGTACTTC,CASSLAWGQGETIQYF
TRBD1,NA,TRBV7-9,TRBJ1-1,TGTGCCAGCAGCTACAAACCGGGACAGGGGAACACTGAAGCTTTCTTT,CASSYKPGQGNTEAFF
NA,NA,TRBV4-1,TRBJ1-5,TGCGCCAGCAGCCAAGAGGGCAGGAATAGCAATCAGCCCCAGCATTTT,CASSQEGRNSNQPQHF
NA,NA,TRBV10-1,TRBJ2-3,TGCGCCAGCAGCGGGGGTCTGGCGCAGTATTTT,CASSGGLAQYF
TRBD2,few,TRBV13,TRBJ2-3,TGTGCCAGCAGCTCGGGACTAGCGGAGTCCCTTGGGACAGATACGCAGTATTTT,CASSSGLAESLGTDTQYF
NA,NA,TRBV27,TRBJ1-5,TGTGCCAGCACCGCTGTTGGCAGGGGTGATAGTCAGCCCCAGCATTTT,CASTAVGRGDSQPQHF
TRBD2,NA,TRBV5-1,TRBJ2-5,TGCGCCAGCAGCAGACTAGCGGCACAAGAGACCCAGTACTTC,CASSRLAAQETQYF
TRBD2,NA,TRBV7-9,TRBJ2-3,TGTGCCAGCAGCTTAAGGCTAGCGGGGGGGCCGGGAGATACGCAGTATTTT,CASSLRLAGGPGDTQYF
TRBD1,once,TRBV10-3,TRBJ2-1,TGTGCCATCAGCGGGACAGGGGGCGCAACATGGTTCTTC,CAISGTGGATWFF
TRBD2,NA,TRBV15,TRBJ2-7,TGTGCCACCAGCAGAGATACTAGCGGAACCTACGAGCAGTACTTC,CATSRDTSGTYEQYF
TRBD2,once,TRBV18,TRBJ2-1,TGTGCCAGCTCACCATCTCGGGGGGATGAGCAGTTCTTC,CASSPSRGDEQFF
TRBD1,once,TRBV7-9,TRBJ2-6,TGTGCCAGCAGCCTCGGACAGGGAAGTTCTGGGGCCAACGTCCTGACTTTC,CASSLGQGSSGANVLTF
NA,NA,TRBV28,TRBJ1-4,TGTGCCAGCAGTTTCGGGGTGGAAGAAAAACTGTTTTTT,CASSFGVEEKLFF
TRBD2,NA,TRBV9,TRBJ2-3,TGTGCCAGCAGCCCCTACCCATGGACTAGCGCGAGAGGGGATACGCAGTATTTT,CASSPYPWTSARGDTQYF
TRBD2,NA,TRBV7-3,TRBJ2-5,TGTGCCAGCAGCTTAACAGGGACTAGCGGGGAGACCCAGTACTTC,CASSLTGTSGETQYF
NA,NA,TRBV10-1,TRBJ1-1,TGCGCCAGCAGTGCACAGTCTACGGCTTTCTTT,CASSAQSTAFF